Below are 26 T cell receptor beta chains sequenced from a single sample in a study of CD8 T cells in Susac syndrome. With random hexamers, reverse transcription was performed on about 0.5 to 1 ug of RNA. A single record per CDR3 protein comes from TCRdb applying MiXCR to the immunoSEQ multiplex PCR reads. The table lists 200,000 to 250,000 distinct CDR3 sequences, about 95% of them singletons. The sample consisted of CD4+ T cells from PBMCs. The receptors here all came from a human donor with multiple sclerosis.

This clonotype was detected only once. V gene TRBV9 combines with J gene TRBJ2-5, with TRBD1 matching 7 bases. V lost 0 bases to trimming and J lost 4 bases; unmatched junction nucleotides: 6. The length of the CDR3 is 15 residues. CDR1 and CDR2 (germline): SGDLS, YYNGEE. In DNA form, the CDR3 reads TGTGCCAGCAGCGTAGGAGACAGGGATACAGAGACCCAGTACTTC. It yields the protein CASSVGDRDTETQYF.

The J gene is TRBJ2-6, the V gene TRBV30; D possibly uses TRBD1 or TRBD2 (5 bases each). CDR1 is GTSNPN and CDR2 is SVGIG in the germline V gene (reference sequence). With 8 bases removed from V and 8 bases from J, the gap between germline ends came to 7 bases. The CDR3 runs 10 residues. The CDR3 DNA is TGTGCCGAGGGGACCAACGTCCTGACTTTC. This encodes CAEGTNVLTF.

V usage is TRBV12-3 or TRBV12-4 and J usage is TRBJ2-6, with D uncertain. Trimming took off 7 bases at V and 0 bases at J, with 7 bases between the two ends. The CDR3 is made up of 14 amino acids. The CDR3 DNA follows: TGTGCCAGCACCTCTTCCTCTGGGGCCAACGTCCTGACTTTC. Translation: CASTSSSGANVLTF.

The genes are TRBV20-1 and TRBJ1-1; D is perhaps TRBD1 (6 bases). This CDR3 has 15 residues. CDR1 is DFQATT and CDR2 is SNEGSKA in the germline V gene (reference sequence). Trimming took 3 bases from V and 0 from J, leaving 14 bases between them. The CDR3 region has the DNA TGCAGTGCTAGGAGGGGGGGGGCGATGAACACTGAAGCTTTCTTT. Encoded protein: CSARRGGAMNTEAFF.

J is TRBJ2-7 and V is TRBV20-1; 7 positions agree with TRBD2. The germline CDR1 and CDR2 sequences are DFQATT and SNEGSKA (reference sequence). V shed 0 bases, J shed 5 bases, and the junction held 10 bases outside the gene matches. The CDR3 loop spans 15 amino acids. This chain's CDR3 is CSARDPAAGSNEQYF. CDR3 bases: TGCAGTGCTAGAGATCCTGCAGCGGGATCTAACGAGCAGTACTTC.

This chain joins TRBV6-5 and TRBJ1-2, with D possibly TRBD1 on 6 matching bases. Between the trimmed V and J ends, which lost 5 bases and 2 bases, there was a span of 12 bases. CDR1 is MNHEY and CDR2 is SVGAGI in the germline V gene. The CDR3 contains 14 residues. CDR3 residues: CASSVTGRNYGYTF. The DNA for the CDR3 is TGTGCCAGCAGTGTAACAGGGAGGAACTATGGCTACACCTTC.

CDR3 sequence (DNA): TGTGCCAGCTCACGACTGAGAATGAACACTGAAGCTTTCTTT. Protein product: CASSRLRMNTEAFF. The chain couples TRBV18 to TRBJ1-1; D is unresolved. Germline V gene lookup returns CDR1 KGHSH and CDR2 LQKENI. V was shortened by 4 bases and J by 0 bases, with 9 bases between the two germline ends. CDR3 length equals 14 residues.

The gene calls are TRBV9 and TRBJ2-3; D not certain. Germline V gene lookup returns CDR1 SGDLS and CDR2 YYNGEE. Trimming left V 0 bases short and J 4 bases short, with 6 bases between. This CDR3 spans 13 amino acids. The CDR3 DNA sequence: TGTGCCAGCAGCGTAGCTCCTCCAGATACGCAGTATTTT. Amino acids: CASSVAPPDTQYF.

V is TRBV28 and J is TRBJ2-4, with D maybe TRBD1 (5 bases). Germline CDR1 and CDR2: MDHEN and SYDVKM. The CDR3 spans 15 residues. With 6 bases removed from V and 1 base from J, the gap between germline ends came to 13 bases. The DNA of the CDR3 is TGTGCCAGCAGCAGCAGGGTTCTCGCCAAAAACATTCAGTACTTC. This codes for CASSSRVLAKNIQYF.

The chain couples TRBV29-1 to TRBJ1-5; no reliable D call. Looked up from germline, CDR1 is SQVTM and CDR2 is ANQGSEA. The CDR3 extends over 14 amino acids. V was trimmed by 6 bases and J by 5 bases, leaving 17 bases between them. The CDR3 DNA sequence: TGCAGCGTCGAAAGGCGAAATACCCATCAGCCCCAGCATTTT. This sequence encodes CSVERRNTHQPQHF.

The chain recombines TRBV29-1 with TRBJ2-5; possible D gene TRBD2, 7 bases. This CDR3 has 13 amino acids. Germline V gene data show CDR1 as SQVTM and CDR2 as ANQGSEA. V was shortened by 4 bases and J by 5 bases, with 14 bases between the two germline ends. CDR3: CSVAGGRGETQYF. In nucleotides, the CDR3 is TGCAGCGTTGCCGGGGGGCGAGGGGAGACCCAGTACTTC.

The gene calls are TRBV6-2 or TRBV6-3 and TRBJ2-7; unclear D gene. The CDR3 has 16 amino acids. V was clipped by 2 bases and J by 4 bases, with 18 bases between them. From germline, CDR1 is MNHEY and CDR2 SVGEGT. CDR3 region: CASSYGSVGVVYEQYF. The CDR3 bases are TGTGCCAGCAGTTACGGGTCCGTGGGTGTTGTGTACGAGCAGTACTTC.

This chain links TRBV6-6 with TRBJ1-3; D is unresolved. Germline V gene data show CDR1 as MNHNY and CDR2 as SVGAGI (reference sequence). The germline V and J ends were trimmed by 2 bases and 2 bases, with 4 bases remaining between them. The CDR3 is 13 residues long. This CDR3 reads CASSYPTGNTIYF. The CDR3 nucleotides read TGTGCCAGCAGTTACCCCACTGGAAACACCATATATTTT.

The rearrangement uses TRBV6-5 and TRBJ1-6; a possible D gene is TRBD1 (5 bases). V lost 5 bases and J 9 bases, leaving 17 bases between the germline ends. The germline gives CDR1 MNHEY, CDR2 SVGAGI. The CDR3 covers 15 residues. This chain's CDR3 is CASSPSGVGVSPLHF. The CDR3 nucleotides are TGTGCCAGCAGTCCGTCGGGGGTGGGAGTTTCACCCCTCCACTTT.

The gene calls are TRBV2 and TRBJ1-1, with no clear D. This CDR3 comprises 13 residues. Trimming cost V 8 bases and J 0 bases, with 10 bases left between them. Germline V gives CDR1 SNHLY, CDR2 FYNNEI. CDR3 sequence (DNA): TGTGCCAGCGGCGCGGGTGTGAACACTGAAGCTTTCTTT. Residues: CASGAGVNTEAFF. The full variable domain, rest sourced from reference TRBV2 and TRBJ1-1, is EPEVTQTPSHQVTQMGQEVILRCVPISNHLYFYWYRQILGQKVEFLVSFYNNEISEKSEIFDDQFSVERPDGSNFTLKIRSTKLEDSAMYFCASGAGVNTEAFFGQGTRLTVV.

This rearrangement joins TRBV15 to TRBJ2-5; D remains unclear. Trimming cost V 6 bases and J 0 bases, with 2 bases left between them. Looked up from germline, CDR1 is LNHNV and CDR2 is YYDKDF (reference sequence). The CDR3 has 11 residues. The CDR3 coding sequence is TGTGCCACCAGATACCAAGAGACCCAGTACTTC. This codes for CATRYQETQYF.

This clonotype appeared a single time. The V call is TRBV20-1, the J call TRBJ1-1; 11 nucleotides match TRBD1. The CDR3 is made up of 15 amino acids. The germline gives CDR1 DFQATT, CDR2 SNEGSKA (reference sequence). Germline trimming cut 5 bases from V and 8 bases from J; bases unmatched to any gene: 13. DNA of the CDR3: TGCAGTGCTGGCTTATCCGGGACAGGGGGTAGGGAAGCTTTCTTT. Encoded protein: CSAGLSGTGGREAFF.

The CDR3 nucleotides are TGCAGCGTCCGACAGGGGGTTAGCACAGATACGCAGTATTTT. Residues: CSVRQGVSTDTQYF. V usage is TRBV29-1 and J usage is TRBJ2-3, with 9 bases fitting TRBD1. Trimming took 6 bases from V and 0 from J; bases not matched to a gene: 4. This CDR3 is 14 amino acids long. Germline V gene lookup returns CDR1 SQVTM and CDR2 ANQGSEA.

The CDR3 DNA sequence: TGTGCCAGCAACGCGTGGGACAGGGGAAATCAGCCCCAGCATTTT. Its protein is CASNAWDRGNQPQHF. This chain links TRBV5-6 with TRBJ1-5; 10 positions agree with TRBD1. The V segment lost 6 bases and the J segment 4 bases; nucleotides outside the gene matches: 7. The CDR3 consists of 15 residues. The V gene's germline CDR1 is SGHDT and CDR2 YYEEEE.

The chain has TRBV28 and TRBJ2-5, with TRBD1 identical over 7 bases. The length of the CDR3 is 15 residues. J lost 3 bases, V lost 6 bases, and 10 bases had no gene match. Germline V lookup: CDR1 MDHEN, CDR2 SYDVKM. The chain's CDR3 is CASSLGQKWKETQYF. The CDR3 coding sequence is TGTGCCAGCAGCCTGGGACAGAAATGGAAAGAGACCCAGTACTTC.

This clonotype was counted once. The rearrangement joins TRBV25-1 to TRBJ1-2; no reliable D call. The CDR3 loop spans 12 amino acids. The V end was cut by 2 bases, the J end by 6 bases, with 7 bases between. Germline CDR1 and CDR2: MGHDK and SYGVNS. CDR3: CASSEQRDGYTF. The CDR3 nucleotides read TGTGCCAGCAGTGAACAGCGTGATGGCTACACCTTC.

The chain has TRBV9 and TRBJ1-2; D is ambiguous. The germline V and J ends were trimmed by 1 base and 4 bases, with 11 bases remaining between them. CDR1 SGDLS and CDR2 YYNGEE come from the germline V gene. The CDR3 sequence is 14 residues long. The CDR3: CASSVPGGTYGYTF. In nucleotides, the CDR3 is TGTGCCAGCAGCGTACCAGGCGGTACCTATGGCTACACCTTC. Filled out from reference TRBV9 and TRBJ1-2, the complete variable domain reads DSGVTQTPKHLITATGQRVTLRCSPRSGDLSVYWYQQSLDQGLQFLIQYYNGEERAKGNILERFSAQQFPDLHSELNLSSLELGDSALYFCASSVPGGTYGYTFGSGTRLTVV.

V usage is TRBV7-2 and J usage is TRBJ2-5; 8 nucleotides align to TRBD2. V shed 1 base, J shed 5 bases, and the junction held 3 bases outside the gene matches. Germline lookup yields CDR1 SGHTA and CDR2 FQGNSA. This CDR3 region has 14 residues. The CDR3 DNA reads TGTGCCAGCAGCTTAGGAGGCGGGGGGGAGACCCAGTACTTC. Encoded protein: CASSLGGGGETQYF.

This clonotype showed up just once. The chain carries TRBV3-1 and TRBJ2-3; TRBD1 aligns across 10 bases. V gave up 6 bases and J gave up 5 bases; unmatched junction bases: 5. This CDR3 is built from 14 residues. CDR1 and CDR2 (germline): LGHDT, YNNKEL (reference sequence). The CDR3 sequence is CASRGQGREDTQYF. In DNA form, the CDR3 reads TGTGCCAGCAGGGGACAGGGGAGAGAAGATACGCAGTATTTT.

The chain carries TRBV3-1 and TRBJ1-6, with unresolved D. The germline gives CDR1 LGHDT, CDR2 YNNKEL (reference sequence). V lost 6 bases, J lost 0 bases, and 6 bases lay in between. The CDR3 consists of 14 residues. CDR3 coding DNA: TGTGCCAGCAGGCGGAGCTCCTATAATTCACCCCTCCACTTT. Translation: CASRRSSYNSPLHF. Combining the CDR3 with reference TRBV3-1 and TRBJ1-6 gives the whole variable domain DTAVSQTPKYLVTQMGNDKSIKCEQNLGHDTMYWYKQDSKKFLKIMFSYNNKELIINETVPNRFSPKSPDKAHLNLHINSLELGDSAVYFCASRRSSYNSPLHFGNGTRLTVT.

V and J are TRBV7-6 and TRBJ2-5; the D gene is possibly TRBD2 (6 bases). Trimming removed 5 bases from V and 5 bases from J, with 15 bases in between. The germline V gene encodes CDR1 SGHVS and CDR2 FNYEAQ. CDR3 length: 14 amino acids. CDR3 sequence reads: CASSPLAERETQYF. Written as DNA, the CDR3 is TGTGCCAGCAGCCCATTAGCGGAGCGCGAGACCCAGTACTTC.